This T cell receptor beta chain was identified during a study of blood T cell repertoires in COVID-19 (dated by TCRdb to 2019 to 2021). About the study as a whole: Samples from collaborators originated in the United States, Italy and Spain and spanned both the acute and convalescent phases of COVID-19. The repertoires were released in a freely available public database meant as a resource for research on the immune response to SARS-CoV-2. A de-identified subject ID, COVID-19 status, age in years and sex were almost always included in the sample metadata. The material from the prospective study consisted of cDNA or gDNA derived from T cells, B-cell-depleted T cells, or PBMCs. The dataset comprised deeply sampled blood TCRbeta repertoires from subjects exposed to, actively infected with, or recovered from COVID-19. The samples were drawn from two sources: the first 160 participants of the ongoing ImmuneRACE study, and 1,200 or so subjects contributed by 6 global collaborators. HLA class I and class II types, where available, came from metadata supplied by the sample provider rather than from assay-based typing.

General study outcomes and caveats: The amount of clinical and demographic metadata varied by source and participant and was provided uncurated.

Participants in the prospective study were enrolled through a virtual design, were aged about 18 to 100 years, and lived in 24 United States geographic areas. In the prospective study, cohorts were assigned on the basis of participant-reported clinical history obtained from a screening survey and a study questionnaire. Each participant in the prospective study had whole blood, serum and a nasopharyngeal or oropharyngeal swab collected by mobile phlebotomists. Prospective study participants could optionally give additional blood draws and questionnaires over an approximately 2-month period. Before DNA extraction, prospective study blood samples were shipped either frozen or at room temperature. TCRbeta CDR3 regions were amplified from genomic DNA using the immunoSEQ Assay, a bias-controlled multiplex PCR. Under the source paper's analysis protocol: The number of nucleated cells in each sample was estimated by amplification of reference gene primers within the assay. To quantify the absolute abundance of each unique TCRbeta CDR3 rearrangement, sequence reads were collapsed and filtered. For each sample, productive Simpson clonality was calculated as the square root of Simpson's diversity index across productive rearrangements. The clones in this table, taken by TCRdb from immuneACCESS, are in-frame only. Not every clone is retained; where verified, under half of the shortfall comes from an unresolved V gene, and the cause of the rest is unknown. Clonal size and the V and J genes are those of that table, whereas D and trimming came from the DNA. This sample gives approximately 210,000 clones in total; roughly three quarters of them show up just once. The ten largest make up around a sixth of the sample.

This clone occurred once. Its antigen has not been determined. No clone much larger than this one lies a single base away; base qualities are absent. Trimming accounts for 2 bases at V and 7 bases at J, while the number of junction bases matched to no gene is 4. The CDR3 starts with the cysteine, ends with the valine, and has 13 residues. This entry keeps only the CDR3 DNA: 39 bases, framed from base 1. Based on the germline V gene, the CDR1 and CDR2 sequences are MNHNS and SASEGT. Material for sequencing was PBMCs or T cells enriched from blood (not recorded which). The origin of this receptor is a woman aged 45-65 years with acute COVID-19. The chain employs TRBV6-1 and TRBJ2-7, with TRBD1 matching 8 junction bases. The CDR3 in this case is CASSEKQGGEQYV. Here is the DNA: TGTGCCAGCAGTGAAAAACAGGGGGGTGAGCAGTACGTC.